This TCR beta chain is from a study of blood T cell repertoires in COVID-19. Participants' own reports of clinical history determined their cohort assignment. Per germline, CDR1 SGDLS and CDR2 YYNGEE. The junction had 6 bases not matched to a gene; V was cut back by 0 bases and J by 3 bases. This CDR3 spans 16 amino acids. This clone was observed once. Libraries were prepared by immunoSEQ multiplex PCR; TCRdb keeps only in-frame clonotypes and omits some of them. In the table there are 300,000 to 350,000 clones, roughly 85% of which are singletons. The source material was PBMCs or T cells enriched from blood (not recorded which). J is TRBJ2-3 and V is TRBV9; 8 nucleotides line up with TRBD2. The sequence derives from a man aged 25 to 40 who had recovered from COVID-19. This chain's CDR3 is CASSVVQRGSTDTQYF. The CDR3 DNA follows: TGTGCCAGCAGCGTAGTGCAGCGGGGGAGTACAGATACGCAGTATTTT.